Listed below are T cell receptor beta chains from one sample, sequenced in a study of regulatory T cells in long-lasting Graves disease. A single record per CDR3 protein comes from TCRdb applying MiXCR to the multiplex PCR reads. This sample yields roughly 400,000 distinct CDR3 sequences, of which around 21% are seen a single time; around 21% belongs to the top ten. This material consisted of peripheral blood mononuclear cells (PBMCs), taken when the disease was refractory, from a patient treated with antithyroid drugs. The receptors originated from a female donor with Graves disease. Both conserved end residues are part of each CDR3. The D gene is left open where the match is weak. Where a row states a size, it is once, few, many or the class of an expanded clone; other rows omit it.

v_gene	j_gene	d_gene	abundance	CDR3aa	CDR3nt
TRBV3-1	TRBJ2-7	NA	NA	CASSQGHEQYF	TGTGCCAGCAGCCAAGGTCACGAGCAGTACTTC
TRBV28	TRBJ1-1	NA	NA	CASSLSTATEAFF	TGTGCCAGCAGTTTGAGTACAGCCACTGAAGCTTTCTTT
TRBV27	TRBJ1-1	TRBD1	few	CASSLGGQATEALF	TGTGCCAGCAGTTTAGGAGGACAGGCCACTGAAGCTCTCTTT
TRBV10-3	TRBJ2-2	TRBD2	NA	CAIKSPGSGAGELFF	TGTGCCATCAAGTCTCCGGGTAGCGGGGCCGGGGAGCTGTTTTTT
TRBV5-4	TRBJ2-7	NA	few	CASSPQTPIGTSHEQYF	TGTGCCAGCAGCCCTCAGACGCCTATCGGTACAAGCCACGAGCAGTACTTC
TRBV20-1	TRBJ1-2	NA	many	CSAIGGLGGYTF	TGCAGTGCTATCGGAGGCCTAGGGGGCTACACCTTC
TRBV6-2/TRBV6-3	TRBJ2-7	TRBD1	few	CASSSSGTGHYEQYF	TGTGCCAGCAGTTCCTCCGGGACAGGCCACTACGAGCAGTACTTC
TRBV30	TRBJ2-1	NA	NA	CAWGDYNEQFF	TGTGCCTGGGGGGATTACAATGAGCAGTTCTTC
TRBV7-8	TRBJ2-5	TRBD2	many	CASSDTLAGSETQYF	TGTGCCAGCAGCGATACACTAGCGGGAAGCGAGACCCAGTACTTC
TRBV5-1	TRBJ2-6	NA	NA	CASSLEGGANVLTF	TGCGCCAGCAGCTTGGAGGGAGGGGCCAACGTCCTGACTTTC
TRBV18	TRBJ1-5	NA	NA	CASSPSGHSNQPQHF	TGTGCCAGCTCACCGTCTGGTCATAGCAATCAGCCCCAGCATTTT
TRBV11-2	TRBJ2-3	TRBD2	NA	CASSVTSGISTDTQYF	TGTGCCAGCAGCGTTACTAGCGGGATTAGCACAGATACGCAGTATTTT
TRBV5-1	TRBJ2-5	NA	NA	CASSFKGAQQETQYF	TGCGCCAGCAGCTTTAAGGGAGCCCAACAAGAGACCCAGTACTTC
TRBV30	TRBJ1-2	NA	many	CAWSEYRLYGYTF	TGTGCCTGGAGTGAATACAGGCTCTATGGCTACACCTTC
TRBV5-5	TRBJ1-3	NA	NA	CASSLGVSGNTIYF	TGTGCCAGCAGCCTTGGGGTTTCCGGAAACACCATATATTTT
TRBV11-2	TRBJ2-7	TRBD1	NA	CASSLVPGTDSYEQYF	TGTGCCAGCAGCTTAGTCCCCGGGACAGACTCCTACGAGCAGTACTTC
TRBV7-2	TRBJ1-3	NA	NA	CASSLDRTLYF	TGTGCCAGCAGCTTAGACAGGACGCTGTATTTT
TRBV20-1	TRBJ2-5	NA	few	CSAWTSEETQYF	TGCAGTGCTTGGACCAGCGAAGAGACCCAGTACTTC
TRBV20-1	TRBJ2-7	NA	NA	CSTFSEQYF	TGCAGTACGTTTTCCGAGCAGTACTTC
TRBV28	TRBJ2-7	NA	NA	CASTKYDEQYF	TGTGCCAGCACTAAATACGACGAGCAGTACTTC
TRBV6-1	TRBJ1-1	NA	many	CASSQHGGSRTEAFF	TGTGCCAGCAGCCAGCACGGGGGGTCGAGGACTGAAGCTTTCTTT
TRBV19	TRBJ1-4	NA	NA	CASSYTTTNEKLFF	TGTGCCAGTAGCTACACAACAACTAATGAAAAACTGTTTTTT
TRBV7-9	TRBJ1-2	TRBD1	few	CASSLERGETGDGYTF	TGTGCCAGCAGCTTAGAGAGGGGGGAAACAGGGGACGGCTACACCTTC
TRBV5-1	TRBJ2-2	TRBD1	NA	CASSQGQDETGELFF	TGCGCCAGCAGCCAGGGACAGGACGAAACCGGGGAGCTGTTTTTT
TRBV20-1	TRBJ2-4	NA	many	CSATGAENIQYF	TGCAGTGCCACCGGGGCCGAAAACATTCAGTACTTC
TRBV19	TRBJ1-5	NA	NA	CASSRTSLGGVDQPQHF	TGTGCCAGTAGTAGAACCTCACTAGGAGGGGTCGATCAGCCCCAGCATTTT
TRBV6-2/TRBV6-3	TRBJ2-2	NA	few	CASSLAGFNTGELFF	TGTGCCAGCAGCCTTGCGGGATTCAACACCGGGGAGCTGTTTTTT
TRBV7-9	TRBJ2-7	TRBD1	many	CASSKTGVWDEQYF	TGTGCCAGCAGCAAGACAGGGGTTTGGGACGAGCAGTACTTC
TRBV29-1	TRBJ1-4	NA	NA	CSVQGPNEKLFF	TGCAGCGTTCAGGGTCCTAATGAAAAACTGTTTTTT
TRBV2	TRBJ1-2	TRBD1	many	CASSTDRVGYTF	TGTGCCAGCAGTACCGACAGGGTTGGCTACACCTTC
TRBV7-6	TRBJ2-7	NA	NA	CASSLEGRGEQYF	TGTGCCAGCAGCTTAGAGGGCAGGGGCGAGCAGTACTTC
TRBV6-9	TRBJ2-2	TRBD1	NA	CASSYADRAPGELFF	TGTGCCAGCAGTTACGCTGACAGGGCTCCCGGGGAGCTGTTTTTT
TRBV10-3	TRBJ2-7	TRBD1	few	CAISGGQGPDEQYF	TGTGCCATCAGTGGGGGACAGGGGCCTGACGAGCAGTACTTC
TRBV14	TRBJ2-7	NA	few	CASSQDGQYKQYF	TGTGCCAGCAGCCAAGATGGACAATACAAGCAGTACTTC
TRBV6-9	TRBJ2-7	TRBD2	many	CASSYSWGREGYEQYF	TGTGCCAGCAGTTACTCTTGGGGCCGGGAGGGCTACGAGCAGTACTTC
TRBV7-2	TRBJ1-3	NA	NA	CASSPRELGSAIASISGNTIYF	TGTGCCAGCAGCCCCCGGGAGTTGGGATCTGCAATAGCTTCTATCTCTGGAAACACCATATATTTT
TRBV7-2	TRBJ2-7	NA	many	CASKQTGMTYEQYF	TGTGCCAGCAAGCAAACCGGGATGACCTACGAGCAGTACTTC
TRBV19	TRBJ1-1	TRBD1	many	CASAPQGADTEAFF	TGTGCCAGCGCACCTCAGGGGGCGGACACTGAAGCTTTCTTT
TRBV7-9	TRBJ2-7	TRBD1	few	CVITGGSGQTYEQYF	TGTGTTATCACAGGGGGTAGCGGACAAACCTACGAGCAGTACTTC
TRBV4-1	TRBJ1-5	NA	few	CASSQDGALGQPQHF	TGCGCCAGCAGCCAAGATGGGGCTTTAGGACAGCCCCAGCATTTT
TRBV3-1	TRBJ2-2	NA	once	CASSQKGGANTGELFF	TGTGCCAGCAGCCAAAAAGGAGGAGCGAACACCGGGGAGCTGTTTTTT
TRBV11-2	TRBJ2-5	TRBD2	many	CASSPAAGLAGVIAETQYF	TGTGCCAGCAGCCCGGCCGCGGGACTAGCGGGAGTGATCGCGGAGACCCAGTACTTC
TRBV2	TRBJ2-1	TRBD2	NA	CASSALHLAGGYNEQFF	TGTGCCAGCAGTGCCCTCCACCTGGCGGGAGGGTACAATGAGCAGTTCTTC
TRBV25-1	TRBJ1-3	NA	NA	CASTDFSGNTIYF	TGTGCCAGCACGGATTTCTCTGGAAACACCATATATTTT
TRBV29-1	TRBJ1-1	NA	NA	CSATASWTEAFF	TGCAGCGCCACGGCAAGCTGGACTGAAGCTTTCTTT
TRBV4-3	TRBJ1-2	NA	NA	CASSQGGPGSPSTF	TGCGCCAGCAGCCAAGGGGGGCCGGGCTCTCCGTCCACCTTC
TRBV4-3	TRBJ1-2	NA	NA	CASSPGLQGLHGYTF	TGCGCCAGCAGCCCAGGACTACAGGGACTTCATGGCTACACCTTC
TRBV12-3/TRBV12-4	TRBJ1-1	NA	many	CASSSFGGRDGAFF	TGTGCCAGCAGTTCTTTCGGTGGCAGGGACGGAGCTTTCTTT
TRBV28	TRBJ2-3	NA	NA	CASSFVDSSTDTQYF	TGTGCCAGCAGCTTCGTGGACTCTAGCACAGATACGCAGTATTTT
TRBV20-1	TRBJ2-7	TRBD2	few	CSARSASGTSGTYEQYF	TGCAGTGCTAGATCAGCTTCCGGGACTAGCGGCACCTACGAGCAGTACTTC
TRBV2	TRBJ2-3	TRBD2	many	CASSTGGSGRLYF	TGTGCCAGCAGCACGGGAGGTAGCGGGAGATTGTATTTT
TRBV19	TRBJ2-2	NA	NA	CASNFGFGELFF	TGTGCCAGTAACTTCGGGTTCGGGGAGCTGTTTTTT
TRBV24-1	TRBJ2-5	TRBD1	many	CATSDPGQPKTQYF	TGTGCCACCAGTGATCCGGGACAGCCGAAGACCCAGTACTTC
TRBV19	TRBJ2-7	NA	NA	CASSGMGEYEQYF	TGTGCCAGTAGTGGAATGGGGGAATACGAGCAGTACTTC
TRBV7-9	TRBJ2-2	TRBD2	NA	CASSFLVGLAGNTGELFF	TGTGCCAGCAGTTTTCTCGTTGGACTAGCGGGTAATACCGGGGAGCTGTTTTTT
TRBV7-2	TRBJ2-4	TRBD2	few	CASSLRLAGTTGNEQYF	TGTGCCAGCAGCTTAAGACTAGCGGGAACGACCGGCAATGAGCAGTACTTC
TRBV10-3	TRBJ2-7	TRBD2	many	CAISLGTSGGVYF	TGTGCCATCAGTCTCGGGACTAGCGGCGGCGTGTACTTC
TRBV13	TRBJ2-7	TRBD2	NA	CASSLGREGFTEQYF	TGTGCCAGCAGCTTAGGCAGGGAGGGGTTTACCGAGCAGTACTTC
TRBV30	TRBJ2-5	TRBD1	few	CACRGTGSSETQYF	TGTGCCTGCCGCGGGACAGGGTCTTCGGAGACCCAGTACTTC
TRBV7-9	TRBJ2-7	TRBD1	NA	CASSSDRQSSYEQYF	TGTGCCAGCAGCTCGGACAGGCAGAGCTCCTACGAGCAGTACTTC